This T cell receptor beta chain was retrieved from a study of shared clonotypes between healthy human individuals (TCRdb year 2020). Context from the whole study: The cohort included a few men and two women between 18 and 49 years of age. For each donor, CD4 naive and CD4 memory were each given three plates, CD8 naive was given two plates, and CD8 memory was given one plate. The study deeply sequenced blood TCR repertoires of about five healthy adults to estimate repertoire size and the extent of clonotype sharing between individuals. Different laboratories and diverse techniques were used to prepare libraries and sequence TCR repertoires, to increase sequencing depth and limit assay-specific biases. Each donor's leukapheresis produced roughly between about 0.8 and 8.9 billion PBMCs. Results and caveats for the whole study, not just this receptor: Sampling was restricted to blood, and TCR repertoires in tissues likely differ from the TCR repertoires found in blood. Pairwise subsampling led to the expectation that sequencing depth would affect the degree of clonotype sharing among donors. Sharing across a handful of donors was observed for about 5% of naive CD4, 3% to 3.5% of naive CD8, about 2.3% of memory CD4, and 0.4% of memory CD8 clonotypes. Estimated clonotype richness was generally larger for naive than for memory subsets. Compared with non-shared clonotypes, clonotypes shared by all four sorted-subset donors had higher generation probabilities. Even with the large sequencing depth, rarefaction of the sorted-subset datasets indicated that sequencing was incomplete. The genetic and exposure-history diversity represented was limited by the small number of donors.

Donors were healthy HIV-negative adults with no recently reported acute infections or vaccinations. All donors were Caucasian adults living in Nashville, Tennessee, USA. CD4+ T cells were enriched through magnetic negative selection, after which naive cells were positively selected on CD45RA and the remaining negative fraction served as the memory subset. Blood was collected by leukapheresis, and PBMCs were isolated by Ficoll-Histopaque density gradient centrifugation and then cryopreserved in liquid nitrogen vapor phase. Analytical flow cytometry was used to check the purity and quantity of each magnetically sorted T cell population. Each sorted fraction had its genomic DNA isolated and then quantified by UV absorbance on a Nanodrop 2000c. Including the terminal cysteine and phenylalanine, the CDR3 comprises 15 residues. Only CDR3 DNA is held: 45 bases, read in frame from base 1. V is reduced by 0 bases and J by 0 bases, leaving a spacing of 8 bases between them. CDR1 and CDR2, looked up from the germline V gene, are MGHRA and YSYEKL.

In regard to this clone: The clone's antigen remains unknown. No qualities accompany the bases; no much larger clone lies one base away.

Using the deep immunoSEQ assay, TCR CDR3 regions were amplified from genomic DNA by multiplex PCR. For each cell subset, the extracted genomic DNA was distributed evenly across all wells of several immunoSEQ 96-well plates, and each plate served as one replicate. For sorted subsets, around 200 ng genomic DNA, equal to 30,000 to 35,000 T cell genomes, was loaded into each replicate PCR. The purified libraries were quantified using a Qubit 3.0 fluorometer, sized with a Bioanalyzer 2100, and then quantified again using the KAPA Library Quantification kit. A separate single-read 150-cycle Illumina NextSeq 550 flow cell was used to sequence each immunoSEQ 96-well plate. The study's processing was this. Because the immunoSEQ output included only junctional sequences and no quality scores, the filtering could not be the same as the filtering used for full-length reads. To assign V/J genes and CDR3, sequences were annotated against IMGT germline references using PyIR, a Python wrapper for IgBLAST v1.9. Reads were filtered out if the reads had weak V/J assignments (E-value above 1e-6), no CDR3, stop codons, out-of-frame junctions, or ambiguous translated residues. V3J clonotypes were defined as sequences sharing an identical inferred V gene, J gene, and CDR3 amino acid sequence. The percentage overlap between two repertoires was calculated by dividing the number of shared unique clonotypes by the size of the smaller repertoire. Richness of each repertoire was evaluated using RTK rarefaction, the Chao1 estimator, and Recon v2.1 estimates of unobserved clonotypes. OLGA was used to compute generation probabilities for all TCRbeta clonotypes that the gDNA method yielded from a handful of donors. TCRdb provides this immuneACCESS table in a form limited to in-frame rearrangements. Some clones are lacking; in checked studies, under half of them reflect an unresolved V gene, and why the rest are absent is not known. From that table come the V and J calls and clone size; the DNA was used to work out D and trimming. A total of about 2 million clones appear in this sample, about 95% of them only once. 0.13% of the sample is held by the ten biggest clonotypes.

What was sequenced was naive CD4+ T cells sorted from blood. What the cell subset or site label conveys for this sample: CD45RA+ positively selected. This chain is built from TRBV4-1 and TRBJ1-2; a confident D gene designation cannot be given. The sequence was obtained from a man aged 18 to 30 in good health. The CDR3 sequence is CASSQDTAANYGYTF. The DNA sequence reads TGCGCCAGCAGCCAAGATACAGCCGCTAACTATGGCTACACCTTC.